This T cell receptor (beta chain) came from a study of OX40 agonist ivuxolimab in advanced cancers. As for the study in general: Having had anti-PD-1, anti-PD-L1 or anti-CTLA-4 therapy before was allowed, and approximately 40% had some.

Profiling relied on immunoSEQ multiplex PCR, and the TCRdb table lists in-frame clones only, not all of them. The sample includes roughly 77,000 clones, 81% of them seen just once. The CDR3 sequence is 13 residues long. V was trimmed by 4 bases and J by 9 bases, leaving 15 bases between them. Germline lookup yields CDR1 MNHNY and CDR2 SVGAGI (reference sequence). The V gene is TRBV6-6, the J gene TRBJ2-5; D is ambiguous. The TCR was taken from an adult with an advanced solid tumor such as melanoma, head and neck, liver or kidney cancer. The material was CD4+ or CD8+ T cells sorted from blood, obtained in a trial of the OX40 agonist ivuxolimab. CDR3 bases: TGTGCCAGCAGTTTGACCCGCGGCGTGGCCCAGTACTTC. Its protein is CASSLTRGVAQYF.